This T cell receptor beta chain comes out of a study of blood T cell repertoires in COVID-19. Study overall: Acute and convalescent COVID-19 samples came from the United States, Italy and Spain.

Per the original methods: Reference gene primer amplification yielded estimated nucleated cell counts. Only in-frame clones appear in the TCRdb table, and some are missing; sequencing was by immunoSEQ multiplex PCR. V and J calls and clone size follow that table, whereas D and trimming were derived from the DNA. The sample includes about 110,000 clones, approximately 84% seen only once; the top ten take 5.5% to 8.5%. This CDR3 region has 14 residues. Germline V gene lookup returns CDR1 LNHDA and CDR2 SQIVND (reference sequence). The J segment lost 8 bases and the V segment lost 3 bases, leaving 7 bases of the junction unmatched.

This receptor was obtained from a woman aged 50 to 60 with acute or convalescent COVID-19. The genes are TRBV19 and TRBJ1-2; 9 bases agree with TRBD1. Sequences were obtained from peripheral blood. In nucleotides, the CDR3 is TGTGCCAGTAGTATTCTCGGACAGGGGAAGGGCTACACCTTC. It yields the protein CASSILGQGKGYTF.